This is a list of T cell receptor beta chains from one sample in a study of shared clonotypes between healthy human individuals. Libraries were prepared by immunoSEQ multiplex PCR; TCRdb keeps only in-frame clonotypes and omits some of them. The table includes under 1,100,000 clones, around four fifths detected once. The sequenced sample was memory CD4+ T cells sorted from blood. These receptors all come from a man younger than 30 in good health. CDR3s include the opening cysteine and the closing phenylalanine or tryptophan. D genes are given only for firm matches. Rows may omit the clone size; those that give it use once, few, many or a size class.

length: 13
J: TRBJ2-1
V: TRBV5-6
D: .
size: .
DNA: TGTGCCAGCAGCTTGGGGGGGCAGAATGAGCAGTTCTTC
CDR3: CASSLGGQNEQFF

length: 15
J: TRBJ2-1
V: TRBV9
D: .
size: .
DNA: TGTGCCAGCAGCGTAATGGCGGATAGATACAATGAGCAGTTCTTC
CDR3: CASSVMADRYNEQFF

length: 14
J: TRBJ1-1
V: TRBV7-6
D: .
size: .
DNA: TGTGCCAGCAGCTTGTCGAGGGGGAACACTGAAGCTTTCTTT
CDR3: CASSLSRGNTEAFF

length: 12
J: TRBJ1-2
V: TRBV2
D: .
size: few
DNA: TGTGCCAGCAGTACAGCTAACTATGGCTACACCTTC
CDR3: CASSTANYGYTF

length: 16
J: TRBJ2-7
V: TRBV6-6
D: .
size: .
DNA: TGTGCCAGCAGTTACTCGCTGGGCAGGGGGGCCTACGAGCAGTACTTC
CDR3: CASSYSLGRGAYEQYF

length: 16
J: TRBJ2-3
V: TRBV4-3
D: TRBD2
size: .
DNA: TGCGCCAGCAGCCAAGAGGCTAGCGGGGGTGGAGATACGCAGTATTTT
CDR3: CASSQEASGGGDTQYF

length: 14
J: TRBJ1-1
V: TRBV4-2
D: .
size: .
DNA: TGTGCCAGCAGCCAACCGGGCCAGGGAACTGAAGCTTTCTTT
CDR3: CASSQPGQGTEAFF

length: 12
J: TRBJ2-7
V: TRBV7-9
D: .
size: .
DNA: TGTGCCAGCAGCTACGGCACCTACGAGCAGTACTTC
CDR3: CASSYGTYEQYF

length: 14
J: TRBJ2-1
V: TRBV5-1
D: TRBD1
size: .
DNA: TGCGCCAGCAGCGGGAGGACAGGGGACAATGAGCAGTTCTTC
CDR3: CASSGRTGDNEQFF

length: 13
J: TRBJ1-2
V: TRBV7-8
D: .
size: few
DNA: TGTGCCAGCAGCTTGGGTACAGTCAATGGCTACACCTTC
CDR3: CASSLGTVNGYTF

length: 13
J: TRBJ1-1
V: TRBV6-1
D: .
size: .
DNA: TGTGCCAGCTCCTTGGCCCCCGGCCCTGAAGCTTTCTTT
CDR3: CASSLAPGPEAFF

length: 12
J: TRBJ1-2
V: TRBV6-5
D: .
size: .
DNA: TGTGCCAGCAGGAGGGCGTCGAAGGGCTACACCTTC
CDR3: CASRRASKGYTF

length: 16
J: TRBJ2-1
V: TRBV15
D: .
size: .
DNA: TGTGCCACCAGCAGAGAAGGGGCAGAGCCCTACAATGAGCAGTTCTTC
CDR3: CATSREGAEPYNEQFF

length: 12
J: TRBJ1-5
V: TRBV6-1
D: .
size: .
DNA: TGTGCCAGCAGTGAAGGGTATCAGCCCCAGCATTTT
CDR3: CASSEGYQPQHF

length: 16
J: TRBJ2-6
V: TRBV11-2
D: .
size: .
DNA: TGTGCCAGCCGACCCCTCGGGGGCCCTGGGGCCAACGTCCTGACTTTC
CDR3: CASRPLGGPGANVLTF

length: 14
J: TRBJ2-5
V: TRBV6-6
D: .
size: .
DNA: TGTGCCAGCAGTTACTCGTTGGGGCAAGAGACCCAGTACTTC
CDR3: CASSYSLGQETQYF

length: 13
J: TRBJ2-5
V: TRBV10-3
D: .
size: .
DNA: TGTGCCATCAGTGGAGTGGCCCAAGAGACCCAGTACTTC
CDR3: CAISGVAQETQYF

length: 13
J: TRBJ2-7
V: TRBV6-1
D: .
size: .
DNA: TGTGCCAGCAGGGCCCTCGGGGGCCACGAGCAGTACTTC
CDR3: CASRALGGHEQYF

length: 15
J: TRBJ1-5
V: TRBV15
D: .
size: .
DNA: TGTGCCACCAGCAGAGATGGGGGAGGCAATCAGCCCCAGCATTTT
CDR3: CATSRDGGGNQPQHF

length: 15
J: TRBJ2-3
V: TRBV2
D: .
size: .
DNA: TGTGCCAGCAGTTCCGGGGTAGGGAGCACAGATACGCAGTATTTT
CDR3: CASSSGVGSTDTQYF

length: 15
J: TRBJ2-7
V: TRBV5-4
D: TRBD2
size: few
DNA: TGTGCCAGCAGCTTGGCCGTAGCGGGTATCGACGAGCAGTACTTC
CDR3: CASSLAVAGIDEQYF

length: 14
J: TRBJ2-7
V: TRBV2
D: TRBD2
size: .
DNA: TGTGCCAGTACCTCTACTAGCGGGGTGAGCGAGCAGTACTTC
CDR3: CASTSTSGVSEQYF

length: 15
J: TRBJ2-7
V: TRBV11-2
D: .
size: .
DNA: TGTGCCAGCAGCTTATACAGGACCCAAACCTACGAGCAGTACTTC
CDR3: CASSLYRTQTYEQYF

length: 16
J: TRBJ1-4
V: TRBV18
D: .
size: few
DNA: TGTGCCAGCTCGCTCAGGGGCCCCGCAACTAATGAAAAACTGTTTTTT
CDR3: CASSLRGPATNEKLFF